The 23 T cell receptor beta chains below come from one sample, sequenced in a study of blood T cell repertoires in COVID-19. The method was immunoSEQ multiplex PCR; TCRdb's version includes in-frame clones alone and lacks a portion of them. The data hold 80,000 to 95,000 clones, with 75% to 90% observed a single time. Material for sequencing was peripheral blood. All receptors derive from a woman aged 45-65 years with active or convalescent COVID-19.

This chain uses TRBV30 with TRBJ1-2, with D unclear. This CDR3 has 12 amino acids. V was trimmed by 2 bases and J by 5 bases, leaving 9 bases between them. CDR1 and CDR2 (germline): GTSNPN, SVGIG (reference sequence). The CDR3 bases are TGTGCCTGGAGTCCGGGGTTGTATGGCTACACCTTC. It specifies CAWSPGLYGYTF.

The chain carries TRBV5-1 and TRBJ2-1; TRBD2 matches at 8 bases. V shed 4 bases and J 0 bases; nucleotides not matched to a gene: 6. This CDR3 spans 16 amino acids. Germline loops: CDR1 SGHRS, CDR2 YFSETQ. CDR3 DNA: TGCGCCAGCAGCCCGGGGGGGCTGAGCTCCTACAATGAGCAGTTCTTC. It specifies CASSPGGLSSYNEQFF.

This chain joins TRBV28 and TRBJ2-1, with D possibly being TRBD1 (6 bases). The CDR3 runs to 11 residues. The V end lost 5 bases, the J end lost 9 bases, and 8 bases lay between the germline ends. Germline V CDR1 and CDR2: MDHEN, SYDVKM. The CDR3 bases are TGTGCCAGCAGTCCCAGGGGTGAGCAGTTCTTC. It encodes CASSPRGEQFF.

This chain uses TRBV3-1 (or the pseudogene TRBV3-2) with TRBJ1-4; the match to TRBD1 covers 7 bases. This CDR3 has 15 amino acids. The V gene's germline CDR1 is LGHDT and CDR2 YNNKEL (reference sequence). After removal of 3 bases from V and 4 bases from J, the junction contained 5 bases not matched to a gene. CDR3 bases: TGTGCCAGCAGCCAGCAGGGGGGTGGTAATGAAAAACTGTTTTTT. Translated: CASSQQGGGNEKLFF.

This clone was counted only a few times. V and J are TRBV5-1 and TRBJ2-5; no reliable D call. The CDR3 loop spans 13 amino acids. The V and J ends lost 2 bases and 1 base respectively, with 6 bases between them. The V gene's germline CDR1 is SGHRS and CDR2 YFSETQ. CDR3 bases: TGCGCCAGCAGCTTCGCAGGCCAAGAGACCCAGTACTTC. Protein: CASSFAGQETQYF.

The rearrangement links TRBV19 to TRBJ1-1; TRBD1 matches at 7 bases. The junction had 8 bases not matched to a gene; V was cut back by 1 base and J by 3 bases. The CDR3 is 16 amino acids. Germline V gives CDR1 LNHDA, CDR2 SQIVND (reference sequence). The CDR3 here is CASSIAPRQGHTEAFF. DNA for the CDR3: TGTGCCAGTAGTATAGCCCCACGACAGGGCCACACTGAAGCTTTCTTT. Combining the CDR3 with reference TRBV19 and TRBJ1-1 gives the whole variable domain DGGITQSPKYLFRKEGQNVTLSCEQNLNHDAMYWYRQDPGQGLRLIYYSQIVNDFQKGDIAEGYSVSREKKESFPLTVTSAQKNPTAFYLCASSIAPRQGHTEAFFGQGTRLTVV.

The chain has TRBV11-2 and TRBJ1-4; 10 bases match TRBD1. Unmatched junction bases numbered 10, after V lost 4 bases and J lost 2 bases. The CDR3 is 18 amino acids. Per the germline V gene, CDR1 is SGHAT and CDR2 is FQNNGV. The CDR3 spells CASSWRTGGVKTNEKLFF. The DNA for the CDR3 is TGTGCCAGCAGCTGGAGGACAGGGGGAGTGAAGACTAATGAAAAACTGTTTTTT.

The gene calls are TRBV19 and TRBJ1-1; 9 bases agree with TRBD1. The CDR3 runs 17 residues. The germline V gene has CDR1 LNHDA and CDR2 SQIVND (reference sequence). Trimming at V came to 3 bases and at J to 1 base, leaving 9 bases not matched to a gene. The CDR3 sequence is CASSILGWGQGNTEAFF. The DNA of the CDR3 is TGTGCCAGTAGTATCTTGGGGTGGGGACAGGGGAACACTGAAGCTTTCTTT.

The J gene is TRBJ1-1, the V gene TRBV4-1; D is unclear. Germline V gene data show CDR1 as MGHRA and CDR2 as YSYEKL. The CDR3 length is 12 residues. Trimming stripped 4 bases from V and 1 base from J, with 4 bases between. The CDR3 DNA reads TGCGCCAGCAGCCCCAGGAACACTGAAGCTTTCTTT. Its protein product is CASSPRNTEAFF.

This clone was observed once. The chain uses TRBV7-9 and TRBJ1-1; D perhaps matches TRBD1 (6 bases). The germline gives CDR1 SEHNR, CDR2 FQNEAQ (reference sequence). The CDR3 length is 13 residues. Trimming stripped 10 bases from V and 0 bases from J, with 12 bases between. CDR3 in DNA: TGTGCCATTTGGACAGAGATGAACACTGAAGCTTTCTTT. Translating gives CAIWTEMNTEAFF.

This chain joins TRBV7-6 and TRBJ2-7, with 8 bases identical to TRBD1. The CDR3 loop spans 15 amino acids. Germline-derived CDR1 and CDR2 are SGHVS and FNYEAQ. Trimming removed 5 bases from V and 3 bases from J; junction bases left unmatched: 9. The CDR3 DNA follows: TGTGCCAGCAGCCCCCCCGGACAGGGCTTCTACGAGCAGTACTTC. Protein sequence: CASSPPGQGFYEQYF.

This clone has just one count. CDR3 protein: CASSPHGDNEKLFF. DNA of the CDR3: TGTGCCAGCAGTCCACACGGAGATAATGAAAAACTGTTTTTT. The J gene is TRBJ1-4, the V gene TRBV13; no clear D. CDR3 length: 14 amino acids. The V end was cut by 6 bases, the J end by 4 bases, with 12 bases between. Per germline, CDR1 PRHDT and CDR2 FYEKMQ (reference sequence).

J is TRBJ1-1 and V is TRBV5-1; TRBD1 aligns across 9 bases. Germline CDR1 reads SGHRS; CDR2 reads YFSETQ. This CDR3 has 15 amino acids. The J segment lost 1 base and the V segment lost 4 bases, leaving 5 bases of the junction unmatched. The CDR3 nucleotides are TGCGCCAGCAGCCATAGGACAGGGGAGAACACTGAAGCTTTCTTT. It specifies CASSHRTGENTEAFF.

The V and J genes are TRBV14 and TRBJ1-2; the D gene is possibly TRBD1 (5 bases). Trimming took off 5 bases at V and 3 bases at J, with 10 bases between the two ends. The CDR3 sequence is 13 residues long. The V gene's germline CDR1 is SGHDN and CDR2 FVKESK. In DNA, the CDR3 is TGTGCCAGCAGCTTCGGGGGATACTATGGCTACACCTTC. It specifies CASSFGGYYGYTF.

This chain connects TRBV25-1 to TRBJ1-1; TRBD1 matches at 9 bases. Germline V lookup: CDR1 MGHDK, CDR2 SYGVNS. The length of the CDR3 is 15 residues. The V gene end was trimmed by 4 bases and the J gene end by 6 bases; junction bases not matched to a gene: 9. CDR3: CASSAPTGGHAEAFF. The CDR3 DNA sequence: TGTGCCAGCAGTGCGCCGACAGGGGGGCACGCTGAAGCTTTCTTT. Combining the CDR3 with reference TRBV25-1 and TRBJ1-1 gives the whole variable domain EADIYQTPRYLVIGTGKKITLECSQTMGHDKMYWYQQDPGMELHLIHYSYGVNSTEKGDLSSESTVSRIRTEHFPLTLESARPSHTSQYLCASSAPTGGHAEAFFGQGTRLTVV.

CDR3 nucleotides: TGTGCCAGCAGCTTAGGACAGGGTGGCTATTATGGCTACACCTTC. This encodes CASSLGQGGYYGYTF. The chain is built from TRBV7-9 and TRBJ1-2, with 7 nucleotides matching TRBD1. The ends lost 1 base at V and 5 bases at J; junction bases unmatched: 7. This CDR3 has 15 residues. Germline CDR1 is SEHNR and CDR2 is FQNEAQ (reference sequence).

The chain is built from TRBV7-9 and TRBJ2-5; 11 positions match TRBD1. With 1 base clipped from V and 5 bases from J, the junction kept 3 bases outside the gene matches. The CDR3 covers 15 residues. The V gene's germline CDR1 is SEHNR and CDR2 FQNEAQ (reference sequence). CDR3 protein: CASSLVGTGGETQYF. DNA for the CDR3: TGTGCCAGCAGCTTAGTCGGGACAGGGGGGGAGACCCAGTACTTC.

CDR3 sequence reads: CASSYSIGNIQYF. CDR3 in DNA: TGTGCCAGCAGTTACTCGATCGGGAACATTCAGTACTTC. The chain combines TRBV6-5 with TRBJ2-4; D is ambiguous. The germline V and J ends were trimmed by 0 bases and 7 bases, with 7 bases remaining between them. In germline, CDR1 is MNHEY, CDR2 SVGAGI. The CDR3 is made up of 13 amino acids.

The chain employs TRBV27 and TRBJ2-7, with 7 bases fitting TRBD1. The CDR3 contains 15 residues. V gave up 6 bases and J gave up 2 bases; unmatched junction bases: 10. In germline, CDR1 is MNHEY, CDR2 SMNVEV (reference sequence). The CDR3 sequence: CASSQTPGTAYEQYF. The DNA of the CDR3 is TGTGCCAGCAGCCAAACCCCAGGGACAGCCTACGAGCAGTACTTC.

The chain links TRBV5-1 to TRBJ1-1; possible D gene TRBD1, 6 bases. Germline CDR1 and CDR2: SGHRS and YFSETQ. V lost 3 bases, J lost 6 bases, and 15 bases lay in between. The CDR3 contains 14 residues. The CDR3 is CASSWDKGRAEAFF. CDR3 bases: TGCGCCAGCAGCTGGGACAAAGGACGAGCTGAAGCTTTCTTT.

This clone was counted a few times. The chain has TRBV3-1 (or the pseudogene TRBV3-2) and TRBJ2-7, with D possibly matching TRBD1 (6 bases). This CDR3 is 13 amino acids long. Germline-derived CDR1 and CDR2 are LGHDT and YNNKEL (reference sequence). Trimming removed 9 bases from V and 4 bases from J, with 16 bases in between. The CDR3 nucleotides read TGTGCCAGTGGGGGCGCGGTTCCTTACGAGCAGTACTTC. Translating it yields CASGGAVPYEQYF.

This clone appeared a single time. This rearrangement joins TRBV6-5 to TRBJ2-1; D is unresolved. V gave up 2 bases and J gave up 9 bases, with 14 bases separating them. The CDR3 runs 14 residues. Germline values: CDR1 MNHEY, CDR2 SVGAGI. The CDR3 is CASSYALAPTEQFF. CDR3 sequence (DNA): TGTGCCAGCAGTTACGCGTTAGCCCCGACTGAGCAGTTCTTC.

This clone was seen only a few times. V gene TRBV10-3 combines with J gene TRBJ1-2; 10 bases align to TRBD1. CDR3 length equals 14 residues. The germline V gene has CDR1 ENHRY and CDR2 SYGVKD. The ends lost 8 bases at V and 5 bases at J; junction bases unmatched: 8. The CDR3: CAIGGTGVGYGYTF. In nucleotides, the CDR3 is TGTGCCATCGGGGGGACAGGGGTAGGGTATGGCTACACCTTC.